The 15 T cell receptor beta chains below come from one sample, sequenced in a study of shared T cell receptors in the human thymus. The repertoire was sequenced with immunoSEQ multiplex PCR; TCRdb's copy has only in-frame clones and lacks some. The table records about 500,000 clones, around 78% of them present only once. These data were also reused for a study on human thymus T cells.

Sequencing was carried out using thymocytes. These receptors originate from a boy in the first two years of life with a congenital heart defect.

This clone was observed once. V usage is TRBV4-1 and J usage is TRBJ2-7; D unclear. Trimming removed 4 bases from V and 2 bases from J, with 12 bases in between. The CDR3 spans 14 residues. The germline V gene encodes CDR1 MGHRA and CDR2 YSYEKL. The DNA of the CDR3 is TGCGCCAGCAGCCCAAGACCGAGGACCTACGAGCAGTACTTC. Translating it yields CASSPRPRTYEQYF.

The rearrangement joins TRBV15 to TRBJ2-1; D possibly corresponds to TRBD2 (5 bases). The germline V gene has CDR1 LNHNV and CDR2 YYDKDF (reference sequence). This CDR3 comprises 14 residues. V was clipped by 5 bases and J by 10 bases, with 18 bases between them. CDR3: CATSPCGSGEEQFF. The CDR3 coding sequence is TGTGCCACCAGCCCCTGCGGTTCCGGGGAAGAGCAGTTCTTC. The full variable domain, with the rest looked up from reference TRBV15 and TRBJ2-1, is DAMVIQNPRYQVTQFGKPVTLSCSQTLNHNVMYWYQQKSSQAPKLLFHYYDKDFNNEADTPDNFQSRRPNTSFCFLDIRSPGLGDTAMYLCATSPCGSGEEQFFGPGTRLTVL.

The chain couples TRBV5-6 to TRBJ1-5, with TRBD1 as a possible D gene (6 bases). The CDR3 extends over 14 amino acids. V lost 2 bases and J lost 7, with 13 bases in between. Germline CDR1 SGHDT, CDR2 YYEEEE. The chain's CDR3 is CASSLQGREQPQHF. In nucleotides, the CDR3 is TGTGCCAGCAGCTTACAGGGAAGGGAGCAGCCCCAGCATTTT. The whole variable domain, filled in from reference TRBV5-6 and TRBJ1-5, reads DAGVTQSPTHLIKTRGQQVTLRCSPKSGHDTVSWYQQALGQGPQFIFQYYEEEERQRGNFPDRFSGHQFPNYSSELNVNALLLGDSALYLCASSLQGREQPQHFGDGTRLSIL.

The rearrangement links TRBV9 to TRBJ2-3; 10 bases agree with TRBD2. The V gene's germline CDR1 is SGDLS and CDR2 YYNGEE. Unmatched junction bases numbered 3, after V lost 4 bases and J lost 4 bases. The length of the CDR3 is 14 residues. In DNA form, the CDR3 reads TGTGCCAGCAGCTTAGCGGGAGGTGCAGATACGCAGTATTTT. This codes for CASSLAGGADTQYF.

V and J are TRBV28 and TRBJ1-2, with 7 bases identical to TRBD1. Per the germline V gene, CDR1 is MDHEN and CDR2 is SYDVKM. J was trimmed by 2 bases and V by 2 bases; bases with no gene match: 8. The CDR3 extends over 16 amino acids. CDR3 amino acids: CASSLTGDRHNYGYTF. Here the CDR3 DNA reads TGTGCCAGCAGTTTAACAGGGGACCGACACAACTATGGCTACACCTTC.

This clone showed up just a few times. This chain connects TRBV5-1 to TRBJ1-3; D remains unclear. Germline CDR1 reads SGHRS; CDR2 reads YFSETQ. This CDR3 spans 14 amino acids. Trimming removed 5 bases at V and 4 bases at J, with 13 bases between. The CDR3 nucleotides read TGCGCCAGCAGAGTGGGAGTAGGGGGAAACACCATATATTTT. Translating it yields CASRVGVGGNTIYF.

This sequence joins TRBV7-9 and TRBJ1-3, with D unclear. Trimming shortened V by 3 bases and J by 0 bases, and 9 bases separated the two germline ends. The germline gives CDR1 SEHNR, CDR2 FQNEAQ (reference sequence). CDR3 length equals 15 residues. CDR3 DNA sequence: TGTGCCAGCAGCTTGGAGGCCATCTCTGGAAACACCATATATTTT. This translates into CASSLEAISGNTIYF.

The rearrangement uses TRBV28 and TRBJ2-7; possible D gene TRBD2, 5 bases. CDR3 length: 11 amino acids. V was pared by 6 bases and J by 9 bases, with 12 bases between. CDR1 is MDHEN and CDR2 is SYDVKM in the germline V gene. The CDR3 loop is CASSPGVPQYF. The DNA for the CDR3 is TGTGCCAGCAGCCCCGGGGTTCCGCAGTACTTC.

The rearrangement joins TRBV5-4 to TRBJ2-7; TRBD1 is a possible D gene (6 bases). The V end lost 2 bases, the J end lost 0 bases, and 12 bases lay between the germline ends. The CDR3 consists of 15 residues. The germline V gene encodes CDR1 SGHNT and CDR2 YYREEE (reference sequence). CDR3: CASSFTGLSSYEQYF. CDR3 sequence (DNA): TGTGCCAGCAGCTTTACAGGGTTGAGCTCCTACGAGCAGTACTTC.

The chain carries TRBV15 and TRBJ1-1, with 9 positions matching TRBD1. V shed 5 bases and J 3 bases; nucleotides not matched to a gene: 10. The CDR3 is 16 amino acids. Germline V gene sequence: CDR1 LNHNV, CDR2 YYDKDF (reference sequence). In nucleotides, the CDR3 is TGTGCCACCAGCGGGTCAGCCGGGACAGGGCACACTGAAGCTTTCTTT. The encoded protein is CATSGSAGTGHTEAFF.

The chain has TRBV30 and TRBJ1-5; 9 bases fit TRBD1. The CDR3 extends over 18 amino acids. Trimming removed 2 bases from V and 0 bases from J; junction bases left unmatched: 11. In germline, CDR1 is GTSNPN, CDR2 SVGIG (reference sequence). CDR3 amino acids: CAWSTPGQGAYSNQPQHF. The DNA for the CDR3 is TGTGCCTGGAGTACTCCGGGACAGGGAGCATATAGCAATCAGCCCCAGCATTTT. Together with reference TRBV30 and TRBJ1-5, the CDR3 gives the full variable domain: SQTIHQWPATLVQPVGSPLSLECTVEGTSNPNLYWYRQAAGRGLQLLFYSVGIGQISSEVPQNLSASRPQDRQFILSSKKLLLSDSGFYLCAWSTPGQGAYSNQPQHFGDGTRLSIL.

For the CDR3, the DNA is TGCGCCAGCAGCCAATCGGGGGGGACTAGCGGGAAGCGTAGCAATGAGCAGTTCTTC. This translates into CASSQSGGTSGKRSNEQFF. This chain uses TRBV4-3 with TRBJ2-1, with 13 bases lining up with TRBD2. Germline CDR1 is LGHNA and CDR2 is YSLEER. CDR3 size: 19 residues. V shed 2 bases and J 6 bases; nucleotides not matched to a gene: 13.

The chain is built from TRBV4-1 and TRBJ2-5, with D perhaps matching TRBD2 (6 bases). V was clipped by 1 base and J by 5 bases, with 26 bases between them. The length of the CDR3 is 19 residues. Per the germline V gene, CDR1 is MGHRA and CDR2 is YSYEKL. Written as DNA, the CDR3 is TGCGCCAGCAGCCAAGTGGGGCAGGCTAGCGTCACTCGGGGGGAGACCCAGTACTTC. Its translation is CASSQVGQASVTRGETQYF.

This clone was recorded only once. The chain joins TRBV5-1 to TRBJ2-5; D is perhaps TRBD1 (5 bases). The V end was cut by 4 bases, the J end by 4 bases, with 8 bases between. The CDR3 sequence is 12 residues long. The germline V gene has CDR1 SGHRS and CDR2 YFSETQ. The CDR3 spells CASSPQGETQYF. CDR3 nucleotide sequence: TGCGCCAGCAGCCCGCAGGGAGAGACCCAGTACTTC.

The chain employs TRBV4-2 and TRBJ1-1; D is uncertain. The CDR3 consists of 14 residues. Trimming pared 4 bases from V and 2 bases from J, leaving 11 bases between. Germline V gene data show CDR1 as LGHNA and CDR2 as YNFKEQ. CDR3 nucleotide sequence: TGTGCCAGCAGCCCCCTAGGCCCCAACACTGAAGCTTTCTTT. This gives the protein CASSPLGPNTEAFF.